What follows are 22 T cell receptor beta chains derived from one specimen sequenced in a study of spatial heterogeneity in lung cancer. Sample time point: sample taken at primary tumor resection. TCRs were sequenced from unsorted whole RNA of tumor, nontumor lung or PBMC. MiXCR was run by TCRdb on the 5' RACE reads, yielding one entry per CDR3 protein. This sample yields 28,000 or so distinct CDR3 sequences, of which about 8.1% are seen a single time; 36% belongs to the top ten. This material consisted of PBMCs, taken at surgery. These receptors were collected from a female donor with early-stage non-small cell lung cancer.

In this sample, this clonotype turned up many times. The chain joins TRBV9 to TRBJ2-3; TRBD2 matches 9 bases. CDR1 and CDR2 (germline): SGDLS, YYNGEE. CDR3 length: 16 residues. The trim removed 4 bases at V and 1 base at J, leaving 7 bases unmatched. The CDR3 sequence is CASSFTTSGRTDTQYF. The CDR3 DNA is TGTGCCAGCAGCTTTACGACTAGCGGACGCACAGATACGCAGTATTTT.

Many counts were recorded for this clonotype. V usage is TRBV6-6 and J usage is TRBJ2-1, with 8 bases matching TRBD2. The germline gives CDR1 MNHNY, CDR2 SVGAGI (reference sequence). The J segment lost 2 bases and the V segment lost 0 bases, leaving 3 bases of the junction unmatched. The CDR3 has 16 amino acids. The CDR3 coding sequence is TGTGCCAGCAGTTACTCGGAACTAGCGGCCTACAATGAGCAGTTCTTC. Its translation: CASSYSELAAYNEQFF.

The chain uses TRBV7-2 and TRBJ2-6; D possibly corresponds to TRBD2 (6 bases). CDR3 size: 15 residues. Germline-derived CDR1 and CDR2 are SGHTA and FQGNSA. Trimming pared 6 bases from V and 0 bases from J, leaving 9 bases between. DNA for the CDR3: TGTGCCAGCAGACTAGCCGCCTCTGGGGCCAACGTCCTGACTTTC. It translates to CASRLAASGANVLTF.

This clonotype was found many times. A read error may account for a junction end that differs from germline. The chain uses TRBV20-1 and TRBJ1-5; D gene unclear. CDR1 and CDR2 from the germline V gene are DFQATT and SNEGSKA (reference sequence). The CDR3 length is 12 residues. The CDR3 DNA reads TGCAGTGCCAGAGGGTCCAATCAGCCCCAGCATTTT. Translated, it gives CSARGSNQPQHF.

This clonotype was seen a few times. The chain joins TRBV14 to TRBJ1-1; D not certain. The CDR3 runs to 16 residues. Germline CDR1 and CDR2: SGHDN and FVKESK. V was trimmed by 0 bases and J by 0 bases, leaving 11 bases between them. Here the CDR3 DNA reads TGTGCCAGCAGCCAAGAAATAAAATTCATGAACACTGAAGCTTTCTTT. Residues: CASSQEIKFMNTEAFF.

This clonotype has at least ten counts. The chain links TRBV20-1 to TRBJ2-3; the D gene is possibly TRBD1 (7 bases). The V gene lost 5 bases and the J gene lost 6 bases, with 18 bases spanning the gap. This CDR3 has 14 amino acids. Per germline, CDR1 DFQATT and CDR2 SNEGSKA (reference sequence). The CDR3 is CSAPPEGASDTQYF. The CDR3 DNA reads TGCAGTGCTCCCCCGGAGGGGGCCTCGGATACGCAGTATTTT.

This chain's CDR3 is CSATGGGQPQHF. The CDR3 DNA reads as TGCAGTGCTACAGGGGGAGGTCAGCCCCAGCATTTT. The chain links TRBV20-1 to TRBJ1-5; TRBD1 matches at 7 bases. The CDR3 is made up of 12 amino acids. V dropped 4 bases and J dropped 6; count of bases not matched to a gene: 3. Per the germline V gene, CDR1 is DFQATT and CDR2 is SNEGSKA (reference sequence).

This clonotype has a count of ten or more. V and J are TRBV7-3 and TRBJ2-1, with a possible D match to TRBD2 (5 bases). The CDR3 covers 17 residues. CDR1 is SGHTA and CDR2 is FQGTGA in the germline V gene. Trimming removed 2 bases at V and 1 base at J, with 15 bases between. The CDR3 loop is CASSLGSGLSSYNEQFF. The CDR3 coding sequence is TGTGCCAGCAGCTTAGGGAGTGGTCTTTCTTCCTACAATGAGCAGTTCTTC.

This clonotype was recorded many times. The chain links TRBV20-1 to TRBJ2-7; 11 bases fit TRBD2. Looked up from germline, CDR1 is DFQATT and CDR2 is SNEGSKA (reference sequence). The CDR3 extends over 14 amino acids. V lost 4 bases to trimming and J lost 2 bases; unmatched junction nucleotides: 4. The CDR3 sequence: CSAILAGGTYEQYF. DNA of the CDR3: TGCAGTGCTATCCTAGCGGGAGGCACCTACGAGCAGTACTTC.

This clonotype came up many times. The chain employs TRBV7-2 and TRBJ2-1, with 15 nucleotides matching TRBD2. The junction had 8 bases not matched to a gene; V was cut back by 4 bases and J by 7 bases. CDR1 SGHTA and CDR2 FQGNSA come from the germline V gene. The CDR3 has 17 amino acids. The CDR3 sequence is CASSSLGTSGRLNEQFF. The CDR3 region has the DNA TGTGCCAGCAGCTCCCTTGGGACTAGCGGGAGGTTGAATGAGCAGTTCTTC.

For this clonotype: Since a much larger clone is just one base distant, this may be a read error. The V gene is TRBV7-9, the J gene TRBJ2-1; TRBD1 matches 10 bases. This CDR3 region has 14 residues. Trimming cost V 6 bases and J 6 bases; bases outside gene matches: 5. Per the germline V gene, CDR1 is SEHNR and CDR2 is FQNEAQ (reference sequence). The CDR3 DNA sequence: TGTGCCAGCAGATTCGGGACAGGGGTCAATGAGCAGTTCTTC. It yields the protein CASRFGTGVNEQFF.

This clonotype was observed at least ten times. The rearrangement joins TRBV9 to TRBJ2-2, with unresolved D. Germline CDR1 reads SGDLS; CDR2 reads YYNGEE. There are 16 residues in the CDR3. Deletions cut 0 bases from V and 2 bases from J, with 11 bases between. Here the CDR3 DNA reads TGTGCCAGCAGCGTAGACCCCCTCCTCAACACCGGGGAGCTGTTTTTT. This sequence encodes CASSVDPLLNTGELFF.

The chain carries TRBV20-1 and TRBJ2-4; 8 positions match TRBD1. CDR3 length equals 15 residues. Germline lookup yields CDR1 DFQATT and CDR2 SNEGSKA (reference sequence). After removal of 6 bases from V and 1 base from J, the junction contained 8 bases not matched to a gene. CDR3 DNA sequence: TGCAGTGCAGGCGACAGGGGTTTGGCCAAAAACATTCAGTACTTC. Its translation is CSAGDRGLAKNIQYF.

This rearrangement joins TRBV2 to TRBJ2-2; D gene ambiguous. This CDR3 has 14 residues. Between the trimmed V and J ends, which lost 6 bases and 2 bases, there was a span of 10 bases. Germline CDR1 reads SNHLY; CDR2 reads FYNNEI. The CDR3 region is CASSLRRNTGELFF. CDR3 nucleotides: TGTGCCAGCAGCCTCAGGAGAAACACCGGGGAGCTGTTTTTT.

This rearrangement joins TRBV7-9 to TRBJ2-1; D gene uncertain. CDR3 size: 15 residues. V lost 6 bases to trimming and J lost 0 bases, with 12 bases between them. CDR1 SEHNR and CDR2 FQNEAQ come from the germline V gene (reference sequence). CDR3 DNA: TGTGCCAGCAGGGACCTACAGTTCTCCTACAATGAGCAGTTCTTC. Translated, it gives CASRDLQFSYNEQFF.

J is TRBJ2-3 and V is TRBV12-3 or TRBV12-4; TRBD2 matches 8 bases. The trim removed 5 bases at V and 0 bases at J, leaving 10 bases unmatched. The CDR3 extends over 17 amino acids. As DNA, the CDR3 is TGTGCCAGCAGTGGAGGAGTGACTAGCGCTAGCACAGATACGCAGTATTTT. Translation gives CASSGGVTSASTDTQYF.

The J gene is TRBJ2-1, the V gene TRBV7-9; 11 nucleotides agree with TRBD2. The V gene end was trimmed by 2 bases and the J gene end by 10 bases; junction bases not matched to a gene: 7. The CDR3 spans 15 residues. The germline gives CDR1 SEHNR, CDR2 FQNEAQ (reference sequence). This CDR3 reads CASSLRTSGSDEQFF. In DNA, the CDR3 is TGTGCCAGCAGCTTAAGAACTAGCGGGAGTGACGAGCAGTTCTTC.

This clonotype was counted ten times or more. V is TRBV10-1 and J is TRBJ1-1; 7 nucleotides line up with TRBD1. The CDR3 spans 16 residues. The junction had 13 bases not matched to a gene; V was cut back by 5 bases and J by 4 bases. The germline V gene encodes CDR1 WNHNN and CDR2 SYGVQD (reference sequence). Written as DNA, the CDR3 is TGCGCCAGCAGTCCAACCGACAGGGTTCGGGCCACTGAAGCTTTCTTT. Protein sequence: CASSPTDRVRATEAFF.

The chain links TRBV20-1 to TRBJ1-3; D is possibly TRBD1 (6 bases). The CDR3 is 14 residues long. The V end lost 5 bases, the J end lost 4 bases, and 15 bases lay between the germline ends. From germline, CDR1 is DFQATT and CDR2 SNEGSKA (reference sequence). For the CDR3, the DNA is TGCAGTGCTCCGGACAGAGAGAAAGGAAACACCATATATTTT. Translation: CSAPDREKGNTIYF.

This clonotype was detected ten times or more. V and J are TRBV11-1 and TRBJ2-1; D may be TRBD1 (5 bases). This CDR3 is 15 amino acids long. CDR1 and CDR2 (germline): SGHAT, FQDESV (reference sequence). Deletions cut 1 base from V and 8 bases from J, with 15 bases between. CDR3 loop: CASSLEPTVGHEQFF. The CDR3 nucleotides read TGTGCCAGCAGCTTAGAACCGACGGTGGGGCATGAGCAGTTCTTC.

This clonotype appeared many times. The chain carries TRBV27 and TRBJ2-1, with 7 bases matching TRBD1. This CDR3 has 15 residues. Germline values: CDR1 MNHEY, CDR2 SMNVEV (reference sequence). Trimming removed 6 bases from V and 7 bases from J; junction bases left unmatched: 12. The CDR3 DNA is TGTGCCAGCAGGATAAAAGGGACAGTGCGAAATGAGCAGTTCTTC. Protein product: CASRIKGTVRNEQFF.

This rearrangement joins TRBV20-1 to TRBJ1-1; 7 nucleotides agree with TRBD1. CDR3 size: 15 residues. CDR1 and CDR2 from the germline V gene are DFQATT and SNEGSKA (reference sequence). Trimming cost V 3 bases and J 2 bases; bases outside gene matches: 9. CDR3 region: CSARPGQRVNTEAFF. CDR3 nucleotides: TGCAGTGCTAGGCCGGGACAGAGAGTAAACACTGAAGCTTTCTTT.